Shown below are 6 T cell receptor beta chains from a single sample sequenced in a study of blood T cell repertoires in COVID-19. Assay used: immunoSEQ multiplex PCR; TCRdb lists only in-frame clones, some missing. The top ten clones hold 3% to 3.5% of a sample with 50,000 to 65,000 clones, 75% to 95% of them seen once. The sequenced sample consisted of peripheral blood. The origin of the receptors is a man aged 45-65 years with acute or convalescent COVID-19.

The chain has TRBV7-2 and TRBJ2-5, with 12 positions matching TRBD2. Germline CDR1 SGHTA, CDR2 FQGNSA. Germline trimming cut 5 bases from V and 5 bases from J; bases unmatched to any gene: 6. This CDR3 contains 15 residues. Written as DNA, the CDR3 is TGTGCCAGCAGCCCCCGGACTAGCGGGGTGGAGACCCAGTACTTC. Amino acid sequence: CASSPRTSGVETQYF. The full variable domain, rest sourced from reference TRBV7-2 and TRBJ2-5, is GAGVSQSPSNKVTEKGKDVELRCDPISGHTALYWYRQSLGQGLEFLIYFQGNSAPDKSGLPSDRFSAERTGGSVSTLTIQRTQQEDSAVYLCASSPRTSGVETQYFGPGTRLLVL.

The chain has TRBV29-1 and TRBJ1-1; no clear D. Germline-derived CDR1 and CDR2 are SQVTM and ANQGSEA. This CDR3 region has 14 residues. V lost 6 bases and J 0 bases, leaving 14 bases between the germline ends. CDR3 sequence reads: CSVHTVKVNTEAFF. As DNA, the CDR3 is TGCAGCGTGCACACAGTTAAGGTGAACACTGAAGCTTTCTTT.

The chain joins TRBV29-1 to TRBJ1-1; TRBD1 aligns across 7 bases. V lost 2 bases and J lost 4; bases outside the gene matches: 7. CDR3 length: 14 amino acids. Germline CDR1 and CDR2: SQVTM and ANQGSEA. The CDR3 nucleotides are TGCAGCGTTGAACAGGGGGTCAAAGGCACTGAAGCTTTCTTT. Encoded protein: CSVEQGVKGTEAFF.

CDR3 coding DNA: TGTGCCAGCTCACCAGACAGGGTGCATTACACCTTC. Protein sequence: CASSPDRVHYTF. The chain employs TRBV18 and TRBJ1-2; TRBD1 aligns across 7 bases. Germline V gene lookup returns CDR1 KGHSH and CDR2 LQKENI. The CDR3 contains 12 residues. V trimming: 2 bases; J trimming: 11 bases; junction bases outside the gene matches: 5.

The CDR3 sequence is CASSFQLDNGYTF. The CDR3 nucleotides read TGTGCCAGCAGTTTCCAGCTTGACAATGGCTACACCTTC. The V and J genes are TRBV28 and TRBJ1-2, with D unclear. Between the trimmed V and J ends, which lost 3 bases and 6 bases, there was a span of 11 bases. The CDR3 has 13 amino acids. Germline V gene data show CDR1 as MDHEN and CDR2 as SYDVKM.

The V gene is TRBV21-1, the J gene TRBJ2-7; the D segment call TRBD1 is taken from the table without a DNA check. TRBV21-1 is designated a pseudogene. This CDR3 has 17 amino acids. The CDR3 sequence: CALTPRGGHISSYEQYF. CDR3 nucleotides: TGTGCCTTGACTCCTAGAGGGGGACATATAAGCTCCTACGAGCAGTACTTC.